The 20 T cell receptor beta chains in this list originate from one sample, sequenced in a study of T-cell reconstitution after alpha-beta-depleted transplantation in children. It was with unique molecular identifiers that the TCRbeta library was prepared. Each CDR3 protein is one row after TCRdb ran MiXCR on the PCR reads. Of about 340,000 distinct CDR3 sequences in the sample, about an eighth were seen once. Here the sequenced sample was PBMCs, taken from the stem cell graft. Source of these receptors: a human donor who donated a stem cell graft to a child with Fanconi anemia.

In regard to this clonotype: It may be a read error: a sequence one base away is much more abundant. This chain connects TRBV25-1 to TRBJ1-3; D gene unclear. Germline V gives CDR1 MGHDK, CDR2 SYGVNS. The CDR3 extends over 15 amino acids. CDR3 amino acids: CASSEYTGLGDTVYF. The CDR3 nucleotides are TGTGCCAGCAGTGAATATACCGGCTTGGGTGACACCGTATATTTT.

This clonotype was picked up a small number of times. V is TRBV7-9 and J is TRBJ2-2; a weak D match, TRBD1 (6 bases). Germline values: CDR1 SEHNR, CDR2 FQNEAQ (reference sequence). The ends were cut back, 4 bases at V and 4 bases at J, with 10 bases in the middle. The CDR3 length is 14 residues. CDR3 protein: CASSWGLFTGELFF. In DNA form, the CDR3 reads TGTGCCAGCAGCTGGGGGCTCTTCACCGGGGAGCTGTTTTTT.

CDR3 loop: CASSSLSGSGELFF. CDR3 coding DNA: TGTGCCAGCAGCTCCTTATCAGGGTCCGGGGAGCTGTTTTTT. This chain connects TRBV5-5 to TRBJ2-2; a weak D match, TRBD1 (5 bases). CDR3 length: 14 residues. CDR1 SGHKS and CDR2 YYEKEE come from the germline V gene (reference sequence). The V end lost 3 bases, the J end lost 6 bases, and 12 bases lay between the germline ends.

This clonotype was seen a few times. This chain connects TRBV18 to TRBJ1-2, with TRBD1 matching over 9 bases. Germline CDR1 KGHSH, CDR2 LQKENI. The CDR3 sequence is 16 residues long. V trimming: 2 bases; J trimming: 6 bases; junction bases outside the gene matches: 10. The CDR3 loop reads CASSPIPGQGFHGYTF. CDR3 nucleotide sequence: TGTGCCAGCTCACCAATCCCGGGACAGGGATTCCATGGCTACACCTTC.

This clonotype showed up many times. V and J are TRBV5-1 and TRBJ1-1, with 8 bases that match TRBD1. V lost 0 bases, J lost 0 bases, and 7 bases stayed unmatched. The CDR3 runs 17 residues. CDR1 is SGHRS and CDR2 is YFSETQ in the germline V gene. CDR3 sequence reads: CASSLGGQGAMNTEAFF. CDR3 nucleotide sequence: TGCGCCAGCAGCTTGGGGGGCCAGGGGGCCATGAACACTGAAGCTTTCTTT.

The CDR3 sequence is CASSISVNTDTQYF. DNA of the CDR3: TGTGCCAGCAGCATTAGCGTTAACACAGATACGCAGTATTTT. The J gene is TRBJ2-3, the V gene TRBV7-2; TRBD2 might be the D (5 bases). CDR1 and CDR2 (germline): SGHTA, FQGNSA. CDR3 length equals 14 residues. Trimming removed 5 bases from V and 2 bases from J, with 11 bases in between.

This chain links TRBV5-1 with TRBJ2-1; D may match TRBD1 or TRBD2 (6 bases each). There are 14 residues in the CDR3. V gave up 6 bases and J gave up 4 bases, with 14 bases separating them. The V gene's germline CDR1 is SGHRS and CDR2 YFSETQ. The CDR3 DNA reads as TGCGCCAGCACCCTTGGGGGGCTTTACAATGAGCAGTTCTTC. This sequence encodes CASTLGGLYNEQFF.

At least ten counts were recorded for this clonotype. This chain links TRBV5-5 with TRBJ2-1, with D perhaps matching TRBD1 or TRBD2 (6 bases each). CDR3 size: 15 residues. The V and J ends lost 3 bases and 4 bases respectively, with 14 bases between them. Germline V gene sequence: CDR1 SGHKS, CDR2 YYEKEE (reference sequence). CDR3 nucleotides: TGTGCCAGCAGCTCCCGAAGGGGGGAGTACAATGAGCAGTTCTTC. It codes for CASSSRRGEYNEQFF.

This clonotype came up a few times. This chain joins TRBV7-2 and TRBJ2-1; 7 bases match TRBD2. V dropped 2 bases and J dropped 0; count of bases not matched to a gene: 4. CDR1 SGHTA and CDR2 FQGNSA come from the germline V gene. The CDR3 loop spans 16 amino acids. CDR3 amino acids: CASSLKRGPSYNEQFF. For the CDR3, the DNA is TGTGCCAGCAGCTTAAAGCGGGGACCCTCCTACAATGAGCAGTTCTTC. The variable domain in full, completed from reference TRBV7-2 and TRBJ2-1, reads GAGVSQSPSNKVTEKGKDVELRCDPISGHTALYWYRQSLGQGLEFLIYFQGNSAPDKSGLPSDRFSAERTGGSVSTLTIQRTQQEDSAVYLCASSLKRGPSYNEQFFGPGTRLTVL.

In this sample, this clonotype turned up many times. The rearrangement joins TRBV4-2 to TRBJ2-6, with D possibly called TRBD1 or TRBD2 (5 bases each). CDR3 size: 17 residues. V was trimmed by 5 bases and J by 0 bases, leaving 14 bases between them. Germline-derived CDR1 and CDR2 are LGHNA and YNFKEQ. The CDR3 DNA is TGTGCCAGCAGCGCCTCCGGGACCTCCTCTGGGGCCAACGTCCTGACTTTC. Its protein is CASSASGTSSGANVLTF.

The V gene is TRBV12-3 or TRBV12-4, the J gene TRBJ1-5; D may be TRBD1 (6 bases). This CDR3 has 14 amino acids. V lost 3 bases, J lost 7 bases, and 13 bases lay in between. The CDR3 coding sequence is TGTGCCAGCAGTTTTGCGGGGGGCGGACAGCCCCAGCATTTT. Protein: CASSFAGGGQPQHF.

This clonotype appeared many times. The J gene is TRBJ1-1, the V gene TRBV5-1; D may be TRBD1 (6 bases). CDR3 size: 15 residues. Germline assignment: CDR1 SGHRS and CDR2 YFSETQ. V gave up 0 bases and J gave up 4 bases, with 13 bases separating them. The CDR3 spells CASSLDYRVGTEAFF. Written as DNA, the CDR3 is TGCGCCAGCAGCTTGGATTACAGGGTGGGCACTGAAGCTTTCTTT.

This clonotype was observed many times. The chain couples TRBV5-1 to TRBJ2-1; 7 nucleotides agree with TRBD1. In germline, CDR1 is SGHRS, CDR2 YFSETQ. V was clipped by 5 bases and J by 12 bases; unmatched bases: 17. The CDR3 is 15 residues long. CDR3 DNA sequence: TGCGCCAGCAGGAGCGCGACAGGGCACAATCGGGGGCAGTTCTTC. Its translation is CASRSATGHNRGQFF.

This clonotype was picked up a small number of times. This chain joins TRBV6-4 and TRBJ2-1, with 12 bases lining up with TRBD2. Germline V gene data show CDR1 as MRHNA and CDR2 as SNTAGT. CDR3 length equals 23 residues. Trimming took 5 bases from V and 0 from J; bases not matched to a gene: 23. In nucleotides, the CDR3 is TGTGCCAGCAGTCAGAAACGTGCTAGCGGGGGGGCCAAGAGAGCTTTCTCCTACAATGAGCAGTTCTTC. Its protein is CASSQKRASGGAKRAFSYNEQFF.

This clonotype was observed many times. V and J are TRBV7-9 and TRBJ1-5; TRBD1 aligns across 8 bases. V was pared by 6 bases and J by 0 bases, with 10 bases of the junction left unmatched. Looked up from germline, CDR1 is SEHNR and CDR2 is FQNEAQ (reference sequence). The CDR3 loop spans 17 amino acids. The DNA of the CDR3 is TGTGCCAGCAGTGTGGGGGCAGGGGGCCATAGCAATCAGCCCCAGCATTTT. The encoded protein is CASSVGAGGHSNQPQHF.

The chain couples TRBV7-2 to TRBJ2-3; 7 nucleotides match TRBD1. V lost 2 bases, J lost 7 bases, and 9 bases stayed unmatched. This CDR3 comprises 15 residues. Germline CDR1 SGHTA, CDR2 FQGNSA. CDR3 protein: CASSLLGQGVNTQYF. CDR3 DNA: TGTGCCAGCAGCTTATTAGGGCAGGGGGTCAATACGCAGTATTTT.

The rearrangement uses TRBV16 and TRBJ1-1, with D tentatively TRBD1 (6 bases). The CDR3 runs to 16 residues. Germline CDR1 reads KGHSY; CDR2 reads FQNENV. V was shortened by 1 base and J by 3 bases, with 15 bases between the two germline ends. Here the CDR3 DNA reads TGTGCCAGCAGCCAATGGGGGCTGGAGTGGGACACTGAAGCTTTCTTT. Its protein is CASSQWGLEWDTEAFF.

The chain carries TRBV30 and TRBJ2-4, with D uncertain. Trimming cost V 5 bases and J 7 bases, with 18 bases left between them. CDR1 is GTSNPN and CDR2 is SVGIG in the germline V gene (reference sequence). This CDR3 is 14 amino acids long. The DNA for the CDR3 is TGTGCCTGGGGTCCGGGCCTCGCAAGGAACATTCAGTACTTC. Translation gives CAWGPGLARNIQYF. The entire variable domain, with the rest obtained from reference TRBV30 and TRBJ2-4, is as follows: SQTIHQWPATLVQPVGSPLSLECTVEGTSNPNLYWYRQAAGRGLQLLFYSVGIGQISSEVPQNLSASRPQDRQFILSSKKLLLSDSGFYLCAWGPGLARNIQYFGAGTRLSVL.

This rearrangement joins TRBV5-1 to TRBJ2-1; D is uncertain. The CDR3 is made up of 13 amino acids. Germline-derived CDR1 and CDR2 are SGHRS and YFSETQ. V was shortened by 4 bases and J by 4 bases, with 9 bases between the two germline ends. The CDR3 coding sequence is TGCGCCAGCAGCATCGGAACTTACAATGAGCAGTTCTTC. It yields the protein CASSIGTYNEQFF.

This clonotype was observed many times. The chain joins TRBV6-5 to TRBJ1-2; 9 bases line up with TRBD1. CDR1 and CDR2 from the germline V gene are MNHEY and SVGAGI. After removal of 5 bases from V and 6 bases from J, the junction contained 7 bases not matched to a gene. CDR3 length: 14 residues. The CDR3 nucleotides read TGTGCCAGCAGTCTTGGACAGGGGTGGAATGGCTACACCTTC. This sequence encodes CASSLGQGWNGYTF.